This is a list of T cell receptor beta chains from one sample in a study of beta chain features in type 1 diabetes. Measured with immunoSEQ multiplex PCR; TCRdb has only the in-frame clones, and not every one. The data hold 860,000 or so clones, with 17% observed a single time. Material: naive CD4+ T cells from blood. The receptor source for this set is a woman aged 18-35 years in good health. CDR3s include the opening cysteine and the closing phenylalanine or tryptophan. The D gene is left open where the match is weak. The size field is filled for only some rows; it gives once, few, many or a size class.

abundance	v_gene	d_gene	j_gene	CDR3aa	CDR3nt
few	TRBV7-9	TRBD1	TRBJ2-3	CASSPGTGGTDTQYF	TGTGCCAGCAGCCCCGGGACAGGGGGCACAGATACGCAGTATTTT
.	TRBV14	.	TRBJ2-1	CASSQGGWVSYNEQFF	TGTGCCAGCAGCCAAGGGGGCTGGGTGAGTTACAATGAGCAGTTCTTC
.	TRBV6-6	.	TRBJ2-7	CASSPTVSYEQYF	TGTGCCAGCAGTCCGACAGTCTCCTACGAGCAGTACTTC
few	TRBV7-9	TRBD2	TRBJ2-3	CASSPTWGSLREYADTQYF	TGTGCCAGCAGCCCTACGTGGGGTTCATTGCGGGAGTACGCAGATACGCAGTATTTT
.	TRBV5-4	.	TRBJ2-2	CASSRVPGELFF	TGTGCCAGCAGTCGGGTCCCCGGGGAGCTGTTTTTT
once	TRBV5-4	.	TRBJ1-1	CASSLLAGGGPEAFF	TGTGCCAGCAGCTTGCTGGCTGGGGGGGGCCCTGAAGCTTTCTTT
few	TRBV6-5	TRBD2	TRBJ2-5	CASGGLAGETQYF	TGTGCCAGCGGAGGACTAGCGGGAGAGACCCAGTACTTC
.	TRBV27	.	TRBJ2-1	CASSFQGSGYNEQFF	TGTGCCAGCAGTTTTCAGGGTAGCGGATACAATGAGCAGTTCTTC
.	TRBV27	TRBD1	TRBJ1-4	CATSGQGNEKLFF	TGTGCCACCTCGGGACAGGGGAATGAAAAACTGTTTTTT
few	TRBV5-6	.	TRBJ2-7	CASTQELLGYEQYF	TGTGCCAGCACCCAGGAACTGTTGGGCTACGAGCAGTACTTC
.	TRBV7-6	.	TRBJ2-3	CASSLDYTDTQYF	TGTGCCAGCAGCTTAGATTACACAGATACGCAGTATTTT
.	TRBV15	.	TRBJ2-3	CATSRIKGGRITDTQYF	TGTGCCACCAGCAGAATAAAGGGGGGTCGAATCACAGATACGCAGTATTTT
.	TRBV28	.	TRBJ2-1	CASRGSGFNEQFF	TGTGCCAGCAGAGGGAGCGGGTTCAATGAGCAGTTCTTC
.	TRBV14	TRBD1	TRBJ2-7	CASSPDRGLGEQYF	TGTGCCAGCAGCCCCGACAGGGGGCTGGGCGAGCAGTACTTC
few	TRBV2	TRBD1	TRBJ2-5	CASNADGQGETQYF	TGTGCCAGCAATGCCGACGGACAGGGAGAGACCCAGTACTTC
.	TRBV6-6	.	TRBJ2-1	CASTLGGNYNEQFF	TGTGCCAGTACCCTCGGTGGAAACTACAATGAGCAGTTCTTC
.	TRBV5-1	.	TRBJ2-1	CASSSPGGGGYNEQFF	TGCGCCAGCAGCTCCCCAGGGGGCGGGGGCTACAATGAGCAGTTCTTC
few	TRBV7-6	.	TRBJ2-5	CASSLVGTRNQYF	TGTGCCAGCAGCTTAGTTGGGACACGTAATCAGTACTTC
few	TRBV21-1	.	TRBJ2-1	CASSKSKTGTPYNEQFF	TGTGCCAGCAGCAAATCCAAGACAGGGACTCCCTACAATGAGCAGTTCTTC
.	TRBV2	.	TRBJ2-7	CASSEEGYEQYF	TGTGCCAGCAGTGAGGAGGGGTACGAGCAGTACTTC
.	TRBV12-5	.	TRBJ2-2	CASALTEAGELFF	TGTGCTAGTGCCCTGACAGAGGCCGGGGAGCTGTTTTTT
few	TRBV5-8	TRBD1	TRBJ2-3	CASIPRSDRGRDTQYF	TGTGCCAGCATACCCCGGAGTGACAGGGGGCGAGATACGCAGTATTTT
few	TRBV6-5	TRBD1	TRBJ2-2	CASSKSGTGPGELFF	TGTGCCAGCAGTAAATCCGGGACAGGGCCCGGGGAGCTGTTTTTT
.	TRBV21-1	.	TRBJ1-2	CASSNSAFDYGYTF	TGTGCCAGCAGCAATTCTGCCTTCGACTATGGCTACACCTTC
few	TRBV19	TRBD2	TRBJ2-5	CASSGRALGDQETQYF	TGTGCCAGTAGCGGGAGGGCCCTGGGGGATCAAGAGACCCAGTACTTC
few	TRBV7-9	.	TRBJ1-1	CASSRSTDTEAFF	TGTGCCAGCAGCCGTAGTACAGACACTGAAGCTTTCTTT
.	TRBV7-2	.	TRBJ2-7	CASSNELAGVYEQYF	TGTGCCAGCAGCAACGAGCTGGCAGGAGTATACGAGCAGTACTTC
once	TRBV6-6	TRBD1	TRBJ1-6	CASTGGGHSPLHF	TGTGCCAGCACCGGAGGGGGCCATTCACCCCTCCACTTT
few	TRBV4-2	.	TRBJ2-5	CASSQVHGRYQETQYF	TGTGCCAGCAGCCAAGTGCATGGAAGGTACCAAGAGACCCAGTACTTC
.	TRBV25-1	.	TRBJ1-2	CASSAWTDYGYTF	TGTGCCAGCAGTGCGTGGACGGACTATGGCTACACCTTC
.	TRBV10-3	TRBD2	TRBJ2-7	CAISDGAGDSEQYF	TGTGCCATCAGTGATGGAGCGGGAGATTCTGAGCAGTACTTC
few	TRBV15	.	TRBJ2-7	CATSRDEYRRGPHSYEQYF	TGTGCCACCAGCAGAGACGAATACCGGCGGGGCCCTCACTCCTACGAGCAGTACTTC
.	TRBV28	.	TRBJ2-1	CASYVAGGYNEQFF	TGTGCCAGCTACGTGGCAGGGGGGTACAATGAGCAGTTCTTC
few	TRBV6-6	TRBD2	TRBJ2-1	CASTLAGEQFF	TGTGCCAGCACCCTAGCGGGCGAGCAGTTCTTC
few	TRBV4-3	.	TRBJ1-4	CASSHGGGRDEKLFF	TGCGCCAGCAGCCATGGGGGCGGTCGAGATGAAAAACTGTTTTTT
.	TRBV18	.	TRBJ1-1	CASSPVPSFTEAFF	TGTGCCAGCTCGCCCGTTCCCAGCTTCACTGAAGCTTTCTTT
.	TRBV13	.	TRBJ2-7	CASSLNLGVQHEQYF	TGTGCCAGCAGCTTAAACCTCGGGGTCCAGCACGAGCAGTACTTC
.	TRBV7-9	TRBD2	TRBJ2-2	CASSPQAGRGELFF	TGTGCCAGCAGCCCGCAAGCGGGAAGGGGGGAGCTGTTTTTT
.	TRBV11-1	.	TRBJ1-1	CASSLSLSTEAFF	TGTGCCAGCAGCTTAAGCTTATCCACTGAAGCTTTCTTT
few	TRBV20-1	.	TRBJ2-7	CSASLNYEQYF	TGCAGTGCTAGTCTAAACTACGAGCAGTACTTC
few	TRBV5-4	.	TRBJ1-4	CASSGDHATNEKLFF	TGTGCCAGCAGCGGGGACCATGCAACTAATGAAAAACTGTTTTTT
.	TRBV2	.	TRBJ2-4	CASRAEILAKNIQYF	TGTGCCAGCAGAGCAGAGATTTTAGCCAAAAACATTCAGTACTTC
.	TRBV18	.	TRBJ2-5	CASSPPGHSSGTQYF	TGTGCCAGCTCACCCCCTGGCCACAGCTCGGGGACCCAGTACTTC
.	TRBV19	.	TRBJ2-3	CASSDRISDTQYF	TGTGCCAGTTCCGACAGGATCTCAGATACGCAGTATTTT
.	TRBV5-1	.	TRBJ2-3	CASSPTDLTDTQYF	TGCGCCAGCAGCCCTACTGATCTCACAGATACGCAGTATTTT
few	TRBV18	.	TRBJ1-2	CASSPQQASGWGYTF	TGTGCCAGCTCACCCCAACAGGCGTCGGGTTGGGGCTACACCTTC
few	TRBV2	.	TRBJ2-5	CASQQGSVATQYF	TGTGCCAGCCAACAGGGCTCGGTTGCGACCCAGTACTTC
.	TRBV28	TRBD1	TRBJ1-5	CASQQGNSNQPQHF	TGTGCCAGCCAACAGGGGAATAGCAATCAGCCCCAGCATTTT
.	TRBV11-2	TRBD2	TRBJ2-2	CASSLAGGIPGELFF	TGTGCCAGCAGCTTGGCGGGAGGCATTCCCGGGGAGCTGTTTTTT
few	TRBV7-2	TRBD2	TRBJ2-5	CASSPAGLAGVGTQYF	TGTGCCAGCAGCCCAGCCGGACTAGCGGGAGTCGGGACCCAGTACTTC
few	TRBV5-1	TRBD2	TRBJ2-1	CASNDRTSEQLHNEQFF	TGCGCCAGCAACGACCGGACTAGCGAACAGCTACACAATGAGCAGTTCTTC
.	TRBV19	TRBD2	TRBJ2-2	CASSMGSGANTGELFF	TGTGCCAGTAGTATGGGTAGCGGGGCGAACACCGGGGAGCTGTTTTTT
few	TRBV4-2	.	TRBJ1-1	CASSTTANTEAFF	TGTGCCAGCAGCACCACAGCGAACACTGAAGCTTTCTTT